This T cell receptor (beta chain) was sequenced for a study of blood T cells in healthy people across ages. A second PCR of roughly 7 to 11 cycles used a sample-barcoded 5' primer and a J-beta primer mix. TCRdb re-derived calls from the 5' RACE reads in MiXCR, one entry per CDR3 protein. The sample lists 1.5 million to 2 million distinct CDR3 sequences; about two fifths were seen once. Sequencing was done on a sample of blood. The origin of this receptor is a human donor in good health.

In nucleotides, the CDR3 is TGCAGTGCTAGATCCCCAAATGCCTACGAGCAGTACTTC. It specifies CSARSPNAYEQYF. This chain connects TRBV20-1 to TRBJ2-7, with D unclear. CDR3 length equals 13 residues. Germline lookup yields CDR1 DFQATT and CDR2 SNEGSKA (reference sequence). V lost 2 bases and J 2 bases, leaving 10 bases between the germline ends.